Each of the 3 T cell receptor beta chains below was sequenced from the same sample in a study of shared clonotypes between healthy human individuals. The assay was immunoSEQ multiplex PCR, and TCRdb's table has in-frame clones only and misses some. The sample carries around 440,000 clones, more than 70% recorded once. Sequencing input: PBMCs. Source of these receptors: a woman aged 40-49 years in good health. Some clones in this sample may be carry-over from other donors' samples.

This clone was detected ten times or more. The gene calls are TRBV7-6 and TRBJ2-5; possibly TRBD2 for D (6 bases). From germline, CDR1 is SGHVS and CDR2 FNYEAQ. CDR3 length equals 14 residues. With 3 bases removed from V and 2 bases from J, the gap between germline ends came to 10 bases. The chain's CDR3 is CASSLGGVQETQYF. The CDR3 nucleotides are TGTGCCAGCAGCTTGGGGGGAGTACAAGAGACCCAGTACTTC.

V is TRBV2 and J is TRBJ2-3; TRBD2 matches at 10 bases. V dropped 7 bases and J dropped 6; count of bases not matched to a gene: 10. Germline V gene data show CDR1 as SNHLY and CDR2 as FYNNEI. The CDR3 is 15 amino acids. CDR3 amino acids: CASKREGGQEDTQYF. Written as DNA, the CDR3 is TGTGCCAGCAAGCGGGAGGGCGGGCAGGAGGATACGCAGTATTTT.

This chain joins TRBV7-9 and TRBJ2-1, with D tentatively TRBD2 (7 bases). Trimming shortened V by 1 base and J by 5 bases, and 15 bases separated the two germline ends. Germline assignment: CDR1 SEHNR and CDR2 FQNEAQ (reference sequence). The CDR3 has 16 residues. This chain's CDR3 is CASSLGGRENHNEQFF. DNA of the CDR3: TGTGCCAGCAGCTTAGGGGGGCGGGAGAACCACAATGAGCAGTTCTTC.